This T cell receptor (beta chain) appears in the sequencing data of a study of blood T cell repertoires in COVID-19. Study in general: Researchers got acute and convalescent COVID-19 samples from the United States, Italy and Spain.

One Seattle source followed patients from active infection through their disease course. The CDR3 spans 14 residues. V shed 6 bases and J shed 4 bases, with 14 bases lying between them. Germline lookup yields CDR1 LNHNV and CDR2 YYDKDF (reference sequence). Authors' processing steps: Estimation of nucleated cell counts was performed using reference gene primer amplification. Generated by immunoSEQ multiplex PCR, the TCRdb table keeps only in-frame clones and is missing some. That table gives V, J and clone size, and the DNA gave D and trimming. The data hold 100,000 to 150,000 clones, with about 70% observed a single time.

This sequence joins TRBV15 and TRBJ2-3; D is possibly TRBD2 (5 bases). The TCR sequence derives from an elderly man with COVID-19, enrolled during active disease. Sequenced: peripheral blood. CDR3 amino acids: CATRVGVPPDTQYF. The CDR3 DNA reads TGTGCCACCAGGGTCGGGGTCCCGCCAGATACGCAGTATTTT.